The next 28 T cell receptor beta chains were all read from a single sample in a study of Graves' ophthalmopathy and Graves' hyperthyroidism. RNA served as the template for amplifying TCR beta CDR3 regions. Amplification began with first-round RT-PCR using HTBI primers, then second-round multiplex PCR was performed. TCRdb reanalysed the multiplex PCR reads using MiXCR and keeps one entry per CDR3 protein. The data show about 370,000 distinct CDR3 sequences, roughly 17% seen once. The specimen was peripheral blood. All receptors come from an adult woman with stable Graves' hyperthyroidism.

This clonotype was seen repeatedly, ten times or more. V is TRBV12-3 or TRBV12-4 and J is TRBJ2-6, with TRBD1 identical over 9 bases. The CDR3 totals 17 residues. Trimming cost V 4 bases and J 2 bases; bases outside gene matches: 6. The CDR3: CASSSGQGVTGANVLTF. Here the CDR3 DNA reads TGTGCCAGCAGTTCGGGACAGGGTGTGACTGGGGCCAACGTCCTGACTTTC.

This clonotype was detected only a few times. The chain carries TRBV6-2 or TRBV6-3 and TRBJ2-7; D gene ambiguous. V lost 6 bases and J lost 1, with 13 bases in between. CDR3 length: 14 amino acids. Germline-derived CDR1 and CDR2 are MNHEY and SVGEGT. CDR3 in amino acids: CASRAPDGSYEQYF. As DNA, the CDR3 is TGTGCCAGCAGAGCCCCCGATGGTTCCTACGAGCAGTACTTC.

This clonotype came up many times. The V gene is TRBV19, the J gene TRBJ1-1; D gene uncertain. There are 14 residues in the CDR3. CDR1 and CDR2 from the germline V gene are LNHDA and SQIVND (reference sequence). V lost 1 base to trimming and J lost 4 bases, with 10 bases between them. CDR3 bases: TGTGCCAGTAGTATAGGTCCGGGTTCCACTGAAGCTTTCTTT. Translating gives CASSIGPGSTEAFF.

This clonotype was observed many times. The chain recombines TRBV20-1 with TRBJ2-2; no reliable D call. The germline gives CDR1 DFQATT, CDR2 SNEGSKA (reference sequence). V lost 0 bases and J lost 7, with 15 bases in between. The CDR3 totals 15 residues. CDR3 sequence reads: CSARDLREPRGELFF. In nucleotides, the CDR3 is TGCAGTGCTAGAGATCTTAGAGAACCTCGCGGGGAGCTGTTTTTT.

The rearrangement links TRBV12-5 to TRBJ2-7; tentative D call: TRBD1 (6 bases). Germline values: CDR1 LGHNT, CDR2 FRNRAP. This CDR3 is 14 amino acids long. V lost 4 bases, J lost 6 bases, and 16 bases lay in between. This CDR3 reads CASGSEGTNAEQYF. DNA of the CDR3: TGTGCTAGTGGTTCGGAAGGGACAAATGCCGAGCAGTACTTC.

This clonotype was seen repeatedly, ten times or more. CDR3 coding DNA: TGCAGCGTTGAAATACAGGGGTACGAGCAGTACTTC. As protein: CSVEIQGYEQYF. The J gene is TRBJ2-7, the V gene TRBV29-1, with 7 bases lining up with TRBD1. Germline CDR1 is SQVTM and CDR2 is ANQGSEA. This CDR3 spans 12 amino acids. V lost 2 bases, J lost 4 bases, and 2 bases stayed unmatched.

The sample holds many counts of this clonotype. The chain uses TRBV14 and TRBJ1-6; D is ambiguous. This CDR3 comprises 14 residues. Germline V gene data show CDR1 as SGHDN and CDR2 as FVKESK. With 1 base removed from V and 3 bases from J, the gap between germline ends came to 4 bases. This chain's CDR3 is CASSQASYNSPLHF. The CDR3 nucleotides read TGTGCCAGCAGCCAAGCCAGCTATAATTCACCCCTCCACTTT.

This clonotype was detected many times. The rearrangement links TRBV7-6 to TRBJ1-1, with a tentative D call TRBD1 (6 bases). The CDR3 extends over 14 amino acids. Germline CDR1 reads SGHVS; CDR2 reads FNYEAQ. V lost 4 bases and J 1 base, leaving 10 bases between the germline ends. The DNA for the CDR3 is TGTGCCAGCAGCTCTCAGACAGGGAACACTGAAGCTTTCTTT. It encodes CASSSQTGNTEAFF.

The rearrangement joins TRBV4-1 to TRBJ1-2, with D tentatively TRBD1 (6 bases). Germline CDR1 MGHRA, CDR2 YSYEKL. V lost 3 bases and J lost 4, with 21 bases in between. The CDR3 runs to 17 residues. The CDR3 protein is CASSQAYRGAQGYGYTF. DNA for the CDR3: TGCGCCAGCAGCCAGGCGTATCGGGGGGCGCAAGGCTATGGCTACACCTTC.

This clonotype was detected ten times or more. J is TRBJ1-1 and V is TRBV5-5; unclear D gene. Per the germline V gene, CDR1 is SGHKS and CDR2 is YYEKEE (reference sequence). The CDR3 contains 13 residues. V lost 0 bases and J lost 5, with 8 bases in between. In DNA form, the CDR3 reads TGTGCCAGCAGCTTGGTGCGTTTTACTGAAGCTTTCTTT. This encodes CASSLVRFTEAFF. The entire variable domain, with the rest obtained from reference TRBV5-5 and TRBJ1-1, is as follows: DAGVTQSPTHLIKTRGQQVTLRCSPISGHKSVSWYQQVLGQGPQFIFQYYEKEERGRGNFPDRFSARQFPNYSSELNVNALLLGDSALYLCASSLVRFTEAFFGQGTRLTVV.

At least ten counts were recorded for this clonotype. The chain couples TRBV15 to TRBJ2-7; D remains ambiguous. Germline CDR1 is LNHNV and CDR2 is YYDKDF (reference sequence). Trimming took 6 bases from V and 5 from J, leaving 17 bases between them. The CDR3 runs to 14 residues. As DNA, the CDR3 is TGTGCCACCAGGGAAGGTAGTTCCGGCCACGAGCAGTACTTC. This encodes CATREGSSGHEQYF.

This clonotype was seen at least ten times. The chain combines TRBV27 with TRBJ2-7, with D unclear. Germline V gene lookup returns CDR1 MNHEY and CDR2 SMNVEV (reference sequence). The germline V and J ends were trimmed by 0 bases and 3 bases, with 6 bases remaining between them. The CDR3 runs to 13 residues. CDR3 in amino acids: CASSLSVYYEQYF. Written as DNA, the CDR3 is TGTGCCAGCAGTTTATCGGTTTACTACGAGCAGTACTTC.

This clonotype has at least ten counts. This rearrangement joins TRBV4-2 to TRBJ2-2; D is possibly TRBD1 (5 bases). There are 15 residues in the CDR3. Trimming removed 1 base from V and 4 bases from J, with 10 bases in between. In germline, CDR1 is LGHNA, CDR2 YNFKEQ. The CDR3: CASSQGSTVTGELFF. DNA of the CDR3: TGTGCCAGCAGCCAAGGGTCGACAGTCACCGGGGAGCTGTTTTTT.

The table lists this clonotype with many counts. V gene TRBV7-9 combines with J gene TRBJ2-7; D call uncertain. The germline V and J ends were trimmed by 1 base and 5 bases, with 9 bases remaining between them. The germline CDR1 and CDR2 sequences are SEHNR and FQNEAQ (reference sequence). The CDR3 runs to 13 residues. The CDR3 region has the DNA TGTGCCAGCAGCTTAGGGGTTTCTAACGAGCAGTACTTC. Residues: CASSLGVSNEQYF.

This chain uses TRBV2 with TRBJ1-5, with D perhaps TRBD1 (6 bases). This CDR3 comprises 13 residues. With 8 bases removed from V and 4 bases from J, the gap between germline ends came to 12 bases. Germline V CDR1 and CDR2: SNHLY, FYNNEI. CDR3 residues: CASGEGGNQPQHF. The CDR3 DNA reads TGTGCCAGCGGCGAGGGGGGAAATCAGCCCCAGCATTTT.

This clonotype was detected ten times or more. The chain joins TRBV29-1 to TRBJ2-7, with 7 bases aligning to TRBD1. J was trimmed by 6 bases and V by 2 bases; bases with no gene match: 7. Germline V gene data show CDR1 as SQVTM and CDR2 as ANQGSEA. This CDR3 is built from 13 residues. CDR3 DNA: TGCAGCGTTGAATACAGGGGTACTGGCGAGCAGTACTTC. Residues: CSVEYRGTGEQYF.

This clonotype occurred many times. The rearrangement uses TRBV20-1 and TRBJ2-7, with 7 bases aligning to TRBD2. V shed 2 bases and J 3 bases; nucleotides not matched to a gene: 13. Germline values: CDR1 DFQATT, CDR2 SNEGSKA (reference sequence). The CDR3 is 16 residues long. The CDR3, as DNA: TGCAGTGCTAGATACCTTGGGGGGGTCGGGCACTACGAGCAGTACTTC. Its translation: CSARYLGGVGHYEQYF.

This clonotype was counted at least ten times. This chain's CDR3 is CASSLVGFGNIQYF. The CDR3 DNA reads TGTGCCAGCAGCTTAGTAGGGTTCGGAAACATTCAGTACTTC. V usage is TRBV7-2 and J usage is TRBJ2-4; D is unclear. V was cut by 1 base and J by 6 bases, with 10 bases left in between. The CDR3 contains 14 residues. Germline values: CDR1 SGHTA, CDR2 FQGNSA.

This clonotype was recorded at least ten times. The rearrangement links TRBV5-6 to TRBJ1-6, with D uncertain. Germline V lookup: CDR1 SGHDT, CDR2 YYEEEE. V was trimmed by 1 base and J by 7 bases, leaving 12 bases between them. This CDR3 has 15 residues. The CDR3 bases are TGTGCCAGCAGCTTGCCATGGCCCCGCAATTCACCCCTCCACTTT. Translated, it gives CASSLPWPRNSPLHF.

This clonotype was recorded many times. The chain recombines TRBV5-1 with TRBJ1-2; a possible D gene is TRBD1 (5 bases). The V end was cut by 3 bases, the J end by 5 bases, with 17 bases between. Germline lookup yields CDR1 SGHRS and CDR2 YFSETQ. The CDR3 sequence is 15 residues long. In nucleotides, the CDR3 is TGCGCCAGCAGCTGGGAGGTGGCAGGGCCTTATGGCTACACCTTC. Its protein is CASSWEVAGPYGYTF.

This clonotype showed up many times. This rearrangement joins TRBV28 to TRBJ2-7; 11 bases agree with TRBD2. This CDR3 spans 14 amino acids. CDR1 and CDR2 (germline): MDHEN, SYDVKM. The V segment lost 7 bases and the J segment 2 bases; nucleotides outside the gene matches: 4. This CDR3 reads CASTGTSGTYEQYF. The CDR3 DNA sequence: TGTGCCAGCACCGGGACTAGCGGCACCTACGAGCAGTACTTC.

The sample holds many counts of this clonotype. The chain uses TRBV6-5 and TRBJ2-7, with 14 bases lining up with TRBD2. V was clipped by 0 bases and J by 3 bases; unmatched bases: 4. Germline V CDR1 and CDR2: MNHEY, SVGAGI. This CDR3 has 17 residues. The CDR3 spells CASSYSGLAGVSYEQYF. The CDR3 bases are TGTGCCAGCAGTTACTCGGGACTAGCGGGGGTAAGCTACGAGCAGTACTTC.

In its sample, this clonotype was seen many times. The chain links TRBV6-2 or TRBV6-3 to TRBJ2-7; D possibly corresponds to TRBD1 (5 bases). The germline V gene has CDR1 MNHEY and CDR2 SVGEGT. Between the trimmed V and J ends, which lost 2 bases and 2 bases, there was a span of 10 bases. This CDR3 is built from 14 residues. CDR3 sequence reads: CASSYGAATYEQYF. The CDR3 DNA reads TGTGCCAGCAGTTACGGGGCAGCTACCTACGAGCAGTACTTC.

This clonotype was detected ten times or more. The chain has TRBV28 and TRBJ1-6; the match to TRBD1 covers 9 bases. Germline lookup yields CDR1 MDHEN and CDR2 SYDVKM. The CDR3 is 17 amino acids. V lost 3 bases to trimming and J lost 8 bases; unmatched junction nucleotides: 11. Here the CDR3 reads CASSFRDRAVPYSPLHF. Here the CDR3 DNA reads TGTGCCAGCAGTTTCCGGGACAGGGCCGTCCCTTATTCACCCCTCCACTTT. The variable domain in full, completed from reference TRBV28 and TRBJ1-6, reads DVKVTQSSRYLVKRTGEKVFLECVQDMDHENMFWYRQDPGLGLRLIYFSYDVKMKEKGDIPEGYSVSREKKERFSLILESASTNQTSMYLCASSFRDRAVPYSPLHFGNGTRLTVT.

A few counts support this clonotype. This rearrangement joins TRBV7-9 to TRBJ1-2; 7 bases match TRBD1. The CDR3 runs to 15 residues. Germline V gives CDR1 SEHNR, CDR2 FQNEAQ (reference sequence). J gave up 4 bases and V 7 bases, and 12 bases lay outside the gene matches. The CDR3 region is CASNEHTGVGYGYTF. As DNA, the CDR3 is TGTGCCAGCAACGAACATACAGGGGTTGGCTATGGCTACACCTTC.

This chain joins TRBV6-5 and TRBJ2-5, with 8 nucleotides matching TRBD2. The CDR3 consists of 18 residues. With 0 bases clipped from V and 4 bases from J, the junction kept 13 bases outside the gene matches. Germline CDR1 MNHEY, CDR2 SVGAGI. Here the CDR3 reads CASSYSSGVAGLGETQYF. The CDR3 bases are TGTGCCAGCAGTTACTCGTCTGGGGTAGCGGGGCTGGGAGAGACCCAGTACTTC.

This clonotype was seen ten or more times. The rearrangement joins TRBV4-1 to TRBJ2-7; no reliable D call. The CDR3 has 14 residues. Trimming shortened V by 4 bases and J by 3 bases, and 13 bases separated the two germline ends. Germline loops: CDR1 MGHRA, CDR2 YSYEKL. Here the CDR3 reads CASSPSPPYYEQYF. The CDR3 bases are TGCGCCAGCAGCCCCAGCCCGCCCTACTACGAGCAGTACTTC.

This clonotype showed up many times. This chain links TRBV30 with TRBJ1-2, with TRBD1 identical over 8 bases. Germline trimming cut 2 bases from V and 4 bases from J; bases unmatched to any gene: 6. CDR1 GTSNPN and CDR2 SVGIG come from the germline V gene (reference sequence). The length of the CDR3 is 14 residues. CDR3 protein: CAWSTPGGFYGYTF. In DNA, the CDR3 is TGTGCCTGGAGTACCCCAGGGGGCTTCTATGGCTACACCTTC. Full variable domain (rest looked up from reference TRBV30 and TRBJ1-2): SQTIHQWPATLVQPVGSPLSLECTVEGTSNPNLYWYRQAAGRGLQLLFYSVGIGQISSEVPQNLSASRPQDRQFILSSKKLLLSDSGFYLCAWSTPGGFYGYTFGSGTRLTVV.